The 4 T cell receptor beta chains reported below all come from one sample, sequenced in a study of OX40 agonist ivuxolimab in advanced cancers. Library creation used the immunoSEQ multiplex PCR assay. TCRdb took over this immuneACCESS table, retaining in-frame rearrangements with V and J assigned. Such tables are incomplete; in checked studies, under half of the missing clones stem from an unresolved V gene, and the remainder is unexplained. The sample contains roughly 68,000 clones, more than 80% of them found a single time. Roughly 8.2% of the sample lies in the top ten. This specimen consisted of CD4+ or CD8+ T cells sorted from blood, obtained in a trial of the OX40 agonist ivuxolimab. These receptors were taken from an adult with an advanced solid tumor such as melanoma, head and neck, liver or kidney cancer.

V gene TRBV28 combines with J gene TRBJ1-5, with a weak D call TRBD1 (5 bases). CDR3 length equals 15 residues. With 5 bases removed from V and 4 bases from J, the gap between germline ends came to 15 bases. CDR1 is MDHEN and CDR2 is SYDVKM in the germline V gene. CDR3 sequence (DNA): TGTGCCAGCAGTCCACCCCTAGGGACTAATCAGCCCCAGCATTTT. Its protein product is CASSPPLGTNQPQHF.

Only a few counts were recorded for this clone. The chain uses TRBV18 and TRBJ1-1, with D possibly being TRBD1 (6 bases). Trimming removed 2 bases at V and 5 bases at J, with 12 bases between. Looked up from germline, CDR1 is KGHSH and CDR2 is LQKENI. The CDR3 runs to 14 residues. The CDR3: CASSPFGRGTEAFF. DNA for the CDR3: TGTGCCAGCTCACCATTCGGGAGGGGGACTGAAGCTTTCTTT.

This clone has more than one count but fewer than ten. This chain joins TRBV5-4 and TRBJ2-6; D remains unclear. Trimming pared 3 bases from V and 0 bases from J, leaving 7 bases between. The CDR3 has 15 amino acids. Looked up from germline, CDR1 is SGHNT and CDR2 is YYREEE (reference sequence). CDR3 sequence: CASSSTYSGANVLTF. The CDR3, as DNA: TGTGCCAGCAGCTCAACCTACTCTGGGGCCAACGTCCTGACTTTC.

This clone was counted between two and nine times. This chain's CDR3 is CASSPRRRGDIQYF. The CDR3 coding sequence is TGTGCCAGCTCACCCCGTCGGCGAGGAGACATTCAGTACTTC. The chain uses TRBV18 and TRBJ2-4; D is uncertain. Germline lookup yields CDR1 KGHSH and CDR2 LQKENI. The CDR3 consists of 14 residues. V lost 3 bases to trimming and J lost 8 bases, with 14 bases between them.